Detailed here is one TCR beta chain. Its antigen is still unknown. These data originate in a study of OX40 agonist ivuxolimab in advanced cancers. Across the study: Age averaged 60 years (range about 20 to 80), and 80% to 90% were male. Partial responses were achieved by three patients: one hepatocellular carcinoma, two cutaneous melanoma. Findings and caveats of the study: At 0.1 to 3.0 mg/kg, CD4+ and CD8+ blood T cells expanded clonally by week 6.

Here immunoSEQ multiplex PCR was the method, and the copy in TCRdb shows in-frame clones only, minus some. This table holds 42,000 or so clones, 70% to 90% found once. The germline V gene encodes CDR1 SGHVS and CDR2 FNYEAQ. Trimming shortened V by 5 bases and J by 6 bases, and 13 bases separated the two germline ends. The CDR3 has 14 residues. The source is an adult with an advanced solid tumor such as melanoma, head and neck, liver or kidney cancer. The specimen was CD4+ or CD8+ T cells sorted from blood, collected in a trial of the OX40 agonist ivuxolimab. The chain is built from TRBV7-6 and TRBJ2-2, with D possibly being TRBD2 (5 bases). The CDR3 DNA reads TGTGCCAGCAGCGCCCCTTCGGAGGCCGGGGAGCTGTTTTTT. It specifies CASSAPSEAGELFF.